Described below is a single T cell receptor (beta chain) sequence and its context. The antigen remains undetermined. CDR3 length: 12 residues. The V and J ends lost 5 bases and 12 bases, in that order; junction bases with no gene match: 6. Germline V gene data show CDR1 as MNHNS and CDR2 as SASEGT. This record belongs to a study of metastatic and nonmetastatic thyroid tumors. From the PCR reads, TCRdb re-called clones with MiXCR. The table lists roughly 20,000 clones, around 18% of them singletons, with approximately 2.9% in the top ten. Thyroid surgery was performed in patients who had received no treatment beforehand. Overall study findings and caveats: Benign nodules reportedly had significantly lower TCR beta diversity than malignant thyroid tumors in blood and tumor.

Material for sequencing was adjacent normal tissue. The chain couples TRBV6-1 to TRBJ2-1; TRBD2 aligns across 8 bases. This receptor was obtained from a male donor with papillary thyroid cancer or a benign thyroid nodule (not recorded which). Some clones in this sample may be carry-over from other donors' samples. CDR3 in amino acids: CASSLSGNWQFF. The DNA of the CDR3 is TGTGCCAGCAGTCTTAGCGGGAATTGGCAGTTCTTC.